The 29 T cell receptor beta chains presented below share a single source sample, sequenced in a study of shared clonotypes between healthy human individuals. Only in-frame clones appear in the TCRdb table, and some are missing; sequencing was by immunoSEQ multiplex PCR. This table holds around 600,000 clones, roughly 98% found once. Only CD45RO-negative cells positively selected for CCR7 counted as naive CD8 cells, so terminally differentiated effector memory CD45RA+ cells were excluded. Sequencing was carried out using naive CD8+ T cells sorted from blood. The receptors were gathered from a man in his thirties or forties in good health.

The genes are TRBV6-6 and TRBJ2-1; no clear D. The CDR3 covers 13 residues. V was shortened by 6 bases and J by 7 bases, with 13 bases between the two germline ends. Looked up from germline, CDR1 is MNHNY and CDR2 is SVGAGI (reference sequence). CDR3 DNA: TGTGCCAGCAGGGATGCCGCCGGTAATGAGCAGTTCTTC. Its translation is CASRDAAGNEQFF.

On this clone itself: Other DNA sequences in this specimen translate into the identical CDR3. As DNA, the CDR3 is TGTGCCAGCAGTTTTGCGTCAACCTACGAGCAGTACTTC. Its translation is CASSFASTYEQYF. The chain has TRBV27 and TRBJ2-7; D uncertain. V lost 3 bases and J lost 2, with 8 bases in between. Germline CDR1 and CDR2: MNHEY and SMNVEV (reference sequence). This CDR3 is built from 13 residues.

This chain uses TRBV29-1 with TRBJ2-7; D perhaps matches TRBD2 (6 bases). This CDR3 comprises 12 residues. Trimming cost V 6 bases and J 5 bases, with 14 bases left between them. The germline CDR1 and CDR2 sequences are SQVTM and ANQGSEA. CDR3 sequence (DNA): TGCAGCGTAGGGGTTAGCGGAGACGAGCAGTACTTC. It codes for CSVGVSGDEQYF.

This sequence joins TRBV6-6 and TRBJ1-1; D gene unclear. Germline assignment: CDR1 MNHNY and CDR2 SVGAGI (reference sequence). V was cut by 0 bases and J by 0 bases, with 11 bases left in between. This CDR3 region has 16 residues. The CDR3 region has the DNA TGTGCCAGCAGTTACTCGATGGAGGGTTTGAACACTGAAGCTTTCTTT. Amino acid sequence: CASSYSMEGLNTEAFF.

This clone was seen only once. The rearrangement joins TRBV14 to TRBJ1-4; no clear D. V dropped 0 bases and J dropped 4 bases, with 15 bases sitting between them. Germline values: CDR1 SGHDN, CDR2 FVKESK. CDR3 length: 17 residues. The CDR3 DNA reads as TGTGCCAGCAGCCAAGAGGGCGGCGGCGACCTTAATGAAAAACTGTTTTTT. Its protein is CASSQEGGGDLNEKLFF.

This chain uses TRBV7-2 with TRBJ2-7; 10 positions match TRBD1. The ends lost 5 bases at V and 5 bases at J; junction bases unmatched: 12. Germline V CDR1 and CDR2: SGHTA, FQGNSA. The CDR3 spans 16 residues. The CDR3 nucleotides are TGTGCCAGCAGCCAACGTAGGGACAGGGGTCGGGACGAGCAGTACTTC. As protein: CASSQRRDRGRDEQYF. The full variable domain, its missing parts supplied by reference TRBV7-2 and TRBJ2-7, is GAGVSQSPSNKVTEKGKDVELRCDPISGHTALYWYRQSLGQGLEFLIYFQGNSAPDKSGLPSDRFSAERTGGSVSTLTIQRTQQEDSAVYLCASSQRRDRGRDEQYFGPGTRLTVT.

The chain carries TRBV5-4 and TRBJ2-7; D call uncertain. The CDR3 spans 13 residues. Between the trimmed V and J ends, which lost 3 bases and 5 bases, there was a span of 12 bases. The germline CDR1 and CDR2 sequences are SGHNT and YYREEE (reference sequence). The CDR3 loop reads CASSSGLGDEQYF. The DNA for the CDR3 is TGTGCCAGCAGCTCCGGCCTCGGCGACGAGCAGTACTTC. Full variable domain (rest looked up from reference TRBV5-4 and TRBJ2-7): ETGVTQSPTHLIKTRGQQVTLRCSSQSGHNTVSWYQQALGQGPQFIFQYYREEENGRGNFPPRFSGLQFPNYSSELNVNALELDDSALYLCASSSGLGDEQYFGPGTRLTVT.

V is TRBV19 and J is TRBJ2-2; 8 bases match TRBD1. Losses at the gene ends were 4 bases for V and 0 bases for J; bases not matched to a gene: 13. Germline CDR1 is LNHDA and CDR2 is SQIVND (reference sequence). The CDR3 is 19 residues long. CDR3 nucleotide sequence: TGTGCCAGTAGTACCGACCGGACAGGGTCCCAAACGAACACCGGGGAGCTGTTTTTT. It codes for CASSTDRTGSQTNTGELFF.

The rearrangement links TRBV4-1 to TRBJ2-5; 9 nucleotides align to TRBD1. CDR3 length equals 14 residues. V shed 3 bases, J shed 7 bases, and the junction held 6 bases outside the gene matches. Germline V gene lookup returns CDR1 MGHRA and CDR2 YSYEKL. CDR3 protein: CASSHRQGEVTQYF. For the CDR3, the DNA is TGCGCCAGCAGCCACCGACAGGGGGAGGTGACCCAGTACTTC.

This chain connects TRBV27 to TRBJ2-1; D may be TRBD2 (5 bases). There are 15 residues in the CDR3. Germline lookup yields CDR1 MNHEY and CDR2 SMNVEV (reference sequence). V was clipped by 2 bases and J by 5 bases, with 13 bases between them. The CDR3 loop reads CASSLMREFNNEQFF. CDR3 sequence (DNA): TGTGCCAGCAGTTTAATGAGGGAGTTTAACAATGAGCAGTTCTTC.

The V gene is TRBV4-3, the J gene TRBJ2-7, with a possible D match to TRBD1 (5 bases). The length of the CDR3 is 15 residues. V shed 0 bases and J shed 1 base, with 10 bases lying between them. Per the germline V gene, CDR1 is LGHNA and CDR2 is YSLEER. CDR3 sequence: CASSQDHQGSYEQYF. The CDR3 region has the DNA TGCGCCAGCAGCCAAGATCACCAGGGATCCTACGAGCAGTACTTC.

This chain joins TRBV19 and TRBJ2-7, with D perhaps TRBD1 (6 bases). Germline lookup yields CDR1 LNHDA and CDR2 SQIVND (reference sequence). Trimming left V 4 bases short and J 2 bases short, with 15 bases between. This CDR3 has 15 amino acids. CDR3 coding DNA: TGTGCCAGTAGTAATTTGGACAGTTCTGCCTACGAGCAGTACTTC. It specifies CASSNLDSSAYEQYF.

The gene calls are TRBV18 and TRBJ2-1, with D maybe TRBD2 (6 bases). This CDR3 comprises 16 residues. V gave up 0 bases and J gave up 1 base, with 10 bases separating them. Germline CDR1 reads KGHSH; CDR2 reads LQKENI. Here the CDR3 DNA reads TGTGCCAGCTCACCACCTAGCGCGGGATCCTACAATGAGCAGTTCTTC. It specifies CASSPPSAGSYNEQFF.

This sequence joins TRBV15 and TRBJ2-1; the D gene is possibly TRBD1 (5 bases). The CDR3 loop spans 15 amino acids. V lost 0 bases and J 6 bases, leaving 12 bases between the germline ends. Germline V gives CDR1 LNHNV, CDR2 YYDKDF (reference sequence). CDR3 sequence (DNA): TGTGCCACCAGCAGAGATAAGGGGCCGGCCAATGAGCAGTTCTTC. It codes for CATSRDKGPANEQFF.

The chain uses TRBV9 and TRBJ1-4; D gene uncertain. Germline V gives CDR1 SGDLS, CDR2 YYNGEE. CDR3 length: 13 amino acids. V lost 3 bases, J lost 4 bases, and 7 bases lay in between. In nucleotides, the CDR3 is TGTGCCAGCAGCGCGATGAATAATGAAAAACTGTTTTTT. Its translation: CASSAMNNEKLFF.

This chain joins TRBV5-1 and TRBJ2-5; D might be TRBD1 (6 bases). The CDR3 length is 14 residues. Germline CDR1 reads SGHRS; CDR2 reads YFSETQ. Trimming removed 4 bases from V and 2 bases from J, with 12 bases in between. The CDR3 bases are TGCGCCAGCAGCCAGGGGACGAATCAAGAGACCCAGTACTTC. This translates into CASSQGTNQETQYF.

This chain uses TRBV28 with TRBJ2-1, with TRBD1 matching 9 bases. The germline CDR1 and CDR2 sequences are MDHEN and SYDVKM. V lost 2 bases to trimming and J lost 4 bases; unmatched junction nucleotides: 6. This CDR3 region has 16 residues. CDR3 DNA: TGTGCCAGCAGTTTACGGGGGGACAGGGTTTACAATGAGCAGTTCTTC. Protein sequence: CASSLRGDRVYNEQFF.

The rearrangement joins TRBV7-2 to TRBJ1-4; TRBD1 matches 8 bases. Per the germline V gene, CDR1 is SGHTA and CDR2 is FQGNSA. The CDR3 contains 16 residues. V shed 3 bases, J shed 7 bases, and the junction held 10 bases outside the gene matches. The CDR3: CASSFNPQGGFEKLFF. CDR3 nucleotide sequence: TGTGCCAGCAGCTTCAACCCACAGGGGGGGTTTGAAAAACTGTTTTTT.

This clone was detected once. CDR3 amino acids: CASSTLRAQADTQYF. In DNA, the CDR3 is TGTGCCAGCAGTACCCTCCGGGCCCAGGCAGATACGCAGTATTTT. The chain has TRBV28 and TRBJ2-3; D remains ambiguous. Germline V gives CDR1 MDHEN, CDR2 SYDVKM. This CDR3 region has 15 residues. The ends were cut back, 5 bases at V and 4 bases at J, with 16 bases in the middle.

This chain connects TRBV27 to TRBJ2-3; 9 positions match TRBD2. The CDR3 covers 17 residues. From germline, CDR1 is MNHEY and CDR2 SMNVEV (reference sequence). V shed 2 bases and J 0 bases; nucleotides not matched to a gene: 6. The CDR3 nucleotides are TGTGCCAGCAGTTTAATCCTCAGCGGGAGGAGCACAGATACGCAGTATTTT. Translated: CASSLILSGRSTDTQYF.

The chain has TRBV25-1 and TRBJ1-1, with D uncertain. The germline V and J ends were trimmed by 7 bases and 1 base, with 4 bases remaining between them. The germline CDR1 and CDR2 sequences are MGHDK and SYGVNS. CDR3 length equals 11 residues. The CDR3 spells CASMGNTEAFF. The CDR3 DNA is TGTGCCAGCATGGGGAACACTGAAGCTTTCTTT.

The CDR3 nucleotides read TGTGCCAGCAGCTCACGGACTAGCGGAAACTACGAGCAGTACTTC. It translates to CASSSRTSGNYEQYF. The rearrangement links TRBV9 to TRBJ2-7; TRBD2 agrees at 10 bases. From germline, CDR1 is SGDLS and CDR2 YYNGEE. The V and J ends lost 4 bases and 3 bases, in that order; junction bases with no gene match: 7. The CDR3 totals 15 residues.

V usage is TRBV15 and J usage is TRBJ1-1; 8 nucleotides align to TRBD1. This CDR3 has 13 amino acids. V lost 7 bases, J lost 0 bases, and 1 base stayed unmatched. Germline assignment: CDR1 LNHNV and CDR2 YYDKDF (reference sequence). CDR3 loop: CATTDRVNTEAFF. CDR3 DNA: TGTGCCACCACGGACAGGGTGAACACTGAAGCTTTCTTT.

This chain connects TRBV7-8 to TRBJ2-3; 11 bases agree with TRBD1. Germline trimming cut 4 bases from V and 3 bases from J; bases unmatched to any gene: 9. CDR3 length equals 17 residues. CDR1 is SGHVS, CDR2 FQNEAQ, per germline. As DNA, the CDR3 is TGTGCCAGCAGCTCCCGCTGGACAGGGGGCTATACAGATACGCAGTATTTT. As protein: CASSSRWTGGYTDTQYF.

The chain uses TRBV4-1 and TRBJ2-2; 9 bases map to TRBD1. Germline V lookup: CDR1 MGHRA, CDR2 YSYEKL. The CDR3 loop spans 15 amino acids. V shed 3 bases and J 5 bases; nucleotides not matched to a gene: 4. CDR3 amino acids: CASSQDRGRTGELFF. Written as DNA, the CDR3 is TGCGCCAGCAGCCAGGACAGGGGTAGGACCGGGGAGCTGTTTTTT.

The genes are TRBV29-1 and TRBJ2-3; D possibly matches TRBD1 or TRBD2 (5 bases each). Trimming took 2 bases from V and 2 from J, leaving 11 bases between them. The germline V gene has CDR1 SQVTM and CDR2 ANQGSEA. The CDR3 is made up of 14 amino acids. CDR3 sequence: CSVESGSPTDTQYF. The CDR3 DNA reads TGCAGCGTTGAATCAGGGAGTCCCACAGATACGCAGTATTTT.

The chain combines TRBV7-9 with TRBJ2-2; 9 bases match TRBD1. The CDR3 spans 18 residues. The V and J ends lost 0 bases and 4 bases, in that order; junction bases with no gene match: 9. From germline, CDR1 is SEHNR and CDR2 FQNEAQ (reference sequence). In DNA form, the CDR3 reads TGTGCCAGCAGCTTAGCTTTAGGGACAGGGTCTACCACCGGGGAGCTGTTTTTT. It translates to CASSLALGTGSTTGELFF.

The J gene is TRBJ1-1, the V gene TRBV7-9; D is unresolved. This CDR3 has 13 amino acids. V gave up 5 bases and J gave up 1 base, with 8 bases separating them. Germline-derived CDR1 and CDR2 are SEHNR and FQNEAQ (reference sequence). DNA of the CDR3: TGTGCCAGCAGCCCCTCGGCGAACACTGAAGCTTTCTTT. It yields the protein CASSPSANTEAFF. The full variable domain, in which reference TRBV7-9 and TRBJ1-1 provide the parts outside the CDR3, is DTGVSQNPRHKITKRGQNVTFRCDPISEHNRLYWYRQTLGQGPEFLTYFQNEAQLEKSRLLSDRFSAERPKGSFSTLEIQRTEQGDSAMYLCASSPSANTEAFFGQGTRLTVV.

The rearrangement uses TRBV9 and TRBJ2-3; 12 nucleotides match TRBD2. The CDR3 loop spans 18 amino acids. The germline V gene encodes CDR1 SGDLS and CDR2 YYNGEE. V lost 0 bases, J lost 0 bases, and 5 bases stayed unmatched. CDR3 protein: CASSVARTSGISTDTQYF. The CDR3 DNA reads as TGTGCCAGCAGCGTAGCCCGGACTAGCGGGATTAGCACAGATACGCAGTATTTT.